This note documents a single T cell receptor (beta chain) sequence. No antigen is known for it. The sample is drawn from a study of shared clonotypes between healthy human individuals. Whole-study context: CD4 naive cells filled three plates per donor, CD4 memory three, CD8 naive two and CD8 memory one. General study findings and limits: Some clonotypes were shared by all four sorted-subset donors, while others were not shared. The non-shared ones had lower generation probabilities than the shared ones. Generally, estimated richness proved larger in naive subsets than it did in memory subsets.

Only in-frame clones appear in the TCRdb table, and some are missing; sequencing was by immunoSEQ multiplex PCR. The table has approximately 1,500,000 clones, roughly 98% seen once. The clonotype comes from a man younger than 45 in good health. Sequencing input: naive CD4+ T cells sorted from blood. Subset in this sample: CD45RA+ positively selected.

This CDR3 reads CASSFLLAGVYEQYF. Written as DNA, the CDR3 is TGTGCCAGCAGTTTTCTACTAGCGGGAGTTTACGAGCAGTACTTC. This sequence joins TRBV28 and TRBJ2-7; TRBD2 aligns across 11 bases. There are 15 residues in the CDR3. V shed 3 bases, J shed 4 bases, and the junction held 5 bases outside the gene matches. Germline V gene data show CDR1 as MDHEN and CDR2 as SYDVKM. The complete variable domain, with remaining parts taken from reference TRBV28 and TRBJ2-7, reads DVKVTQSSRYLVKRTGEKVFLECVQDMDHENMFWYRQDPGLGLRLIYFSYDVKMKEKGDIPEGYSVSREKKERFSLILESASTNQTSMYLCASSFLLAGVYEQYFGPGTRLTVT.